This entry is about one T cell receptor beta chain. The antigen remains undetermined. With 60 Vbeta and 13 Jbeta primers, the PCR was carried out. Clones were sequenced by immunoSEQ multiplex PCR, and TCRdb holds only the in-frame ones, with some missing. The sample yields more than 85,000 clones, less than 85% seen once. The source of the sample is a study of cytomegalovirus exposure and HLA in healthy donors. Study conclusions and caveats: Sequencing likely produced, as an artifact, a cluster of highly shared sequence variants. There were about 160 TCR beta chains listed as cytomegalovirus-associated. CMV serostatus stood as the only immune exposure information on hand. For most TCR beta V segments, an earlier analysis put the productive rate at about 90% or about 30% of the time.

Germline values: CDR1 SGDLS, CDR2 YYNGEE. The junction had 1 base not matched to a gene; V was cut back by 3 bases and J by 3 bases. The CDR3 loop spans 14 amino acids. What was sequenced was PBMCs. The chain couples TRBV9 to TRBJ1-5, with 9 positions matching TRBD1. The TCR sequence derives from a man in his thirties or forties in good health and CMV-seropositive. CDR3 coding DNA: TGTGCCAGCAGCGGACAGGGGGACAATCAGCCCCAGCATTTT. This gives the protein CASSGQGDNQPQHF.